This is a list of T cell receptor beta chains from one sample in a study of Ad26.COV2.S vaccination and SARS-CoV-2 variants. Method: immunoSEQ multiplex PCR; TCRdb's copy keeps in-frame clones and lacks some. Here the sample spans 380,000 or so clones, about 88% being singletons. This specimen consisted of peripheral blood, obtained in a trial of Ad26.COV2.S vaccine versus placebo. The receptors were sampled from a person between 18 and 65 years old who received the Ad26.COV2.S COVID-19 vaccine or a placebo. Each CDR3 is given with its conserved first and last residue. D genes are given only for firm matches. The size field is filled for only some rows; it gives once, few, many or a size class.

d_gene	abundance	j_gene	v_gene	CDR3nt	CDR3aa
-	-	TRBJ2-7	TRBV5-8	TGTGCCAGCAGCGGGGGACTTCTAGGGGCAGTGTCTGAAGAGCAGTACTTC	CASSGGLLGAVSEEQYF
-	-	TRBJ1-2	TRBV27	TGTGCCAGCAGTTTATCCGGGCAGGGTGAAGCGTTGTGGTTC	CASSLSGQGEALWF
-	-	TRBJ1-3	TRBV10-3	TGTGCCATCAGTGAAGGAGGGAGTGAATCTGGAAACACCATATATTTT	CAISEGGSESGNTIYF
-	-	TRBJ1-2	TRBV7-9	TGTGCCAGCAGCGCGCCGGGATTCGGGGGCTACACCTTC	CASSAPGFGGYTF
TRBD2	-	TRBJ2-7	TRBV11-2	TGTGCCAGCAGCTTAGGGGTACTAGCGGGAGCGAGTGAGCAGTACTTC	CASSLGVLAGASEQYF
-	-	TRBJ1-3	TRBV15	TGTGCCACCAGCAGTAAAAGGGAACCCACTGGAAACACCATATATTTT	CATSSKREPTGNTIYF
-	-	TRBJ2-7	TRBV5-6	TGTGCCAGCAGCTCGAGGGGGTACGAGCAGTACTTC	CASSSRGYEQYF
-	-	TRBJ1-2	TRBV28	TGTGCCAGCATTTTTCCGGGACAAGAAGGCTACACCTTC	CASIFPGQEGYTF
TRBD1	-	TRBJ2-2	TRBV19	TGTGCCAGTAGTAGGGACAGGGTAGGAGCCGCGGCCGGGGAGCTGTTTTTT	CASSRDRVGAAAGELFF
TRBD2	-	TRBJ2-1	TRBV28	TGTGCCAGCAGTCCGCCGATAGCGGGAGTAAATGAGCAGTTCTTC	CASSPPIAGVNEQFF
-	few	TRBJ2-3	TRBV27	TGTGCCAGCAGTTTGGGCACAGATACGCAGTATTTT	CASSLGTDTQYF
TRBD1	-	TRBJ1-4	TRBV4-3	TGCGCCAGCAGCCCGGGGACAGGGTTGAGTAATGAAAAACTGTTTTTT	CASSPGTGLSNEKLFF
-	-	TRBJ1-3	TRBV6-5	TGTGCCAGCGGAAGAGGGGTTCCTGGAAACACCATATATTTT	CASGRGVPGNTIYF
-	once	TRBJ2-2	TRBV18	TGTGCCAGCTCACCACCGTCTGTGGGCGGGGAGCTGTTTTTT	CASSPPSVGGELFF
-	-	TRBJ2-3	TRBV7-2	TGTGCCAGCAGCTTAGGTTCCGGTCTACCTAAGGATACGCAGTATTTT	CASSLGSGLPKDTQYF
-	-	TRBJ2-1	TRBV6-2/TRBV6-3	TGTGCCAGCAGCCCCCTAAGAACCGATGAGCAGTTCTTC	CASSPLRTDEQFF
-	-	TRBJ1-2	TRBV13	TGTGCCAGCAGCTTAGACCTGGCAGATCGAACTCGAGGCTACACCTTC	CASSLDLADRTRGYTF
TRBD1	-	TRBJ2-7	TRBV9	TGTGCCAGCAGCGTAAGTCCTTTCGACAGGGGGGCCGACGAGCAGTACTTC	CASSVSPFDRGADEQYF
-	-	TRBJ2-7	TRBV28	TGTGCCAGCAGTGTCACTAGGGGCGAGCAGTACTTC	CASSVTRGEQYF
-	-	TRBJ1-5	TRBV28	TGTGCCAGCAGCAGGAGTTTCAATCAGCCCCAGCATTTT	CASSRSFNQPQHF
-	-	TRBJ2-3	TRBV18	TGTGCCAGCTCACGAAACCCCCCCTTTAGCACAGATACGCAGTATTTT	CASSRNPPFSTDTQYF
-	-	TRBJ2-7	TRBV7-2	TGTGCCAGCAGCTTAGAAATTAAGGGATCCGAGCAGTACTTC	CASSLEIKGSEQYF
-	-	TRBJ2-1	TRBV9	TGTGCCAGCAGCGAAAGCGATGAGCAGTTCTTC	CASSESDEQFF
TRBD2	-	TRBJ2-1	TRBV27	TGTGCCAGCAGACGACTAGCGGGGGGCCAGAGGTATTTCTTC	CASRRLAGGQRYFF
TRBD2	-	TRBJ2-7	TRBV28	TGTGCCAGTTACGGAGCGGGGGGTGCCTACGAGCAGTACTTC	CASYGAGGAYEQYF
-	-	TRBJ2-5	TRBV7-7	TGTGCCAGCAGTCAGCATGGTGGGGGGGAGACCCAGTACTTC	CASSQHGGGETQYF
-	-	TRBJ2-5	TRBV2	TGTGCCAGCAGTGAAGTCAGGCAAGAGACCCAGTACTTC	CASSEVRQETQYF
-	-	TRBJ1-2	TRBV10-2	TGCGCCAGCCGAAGCGACGGACATGGCTACACCTTC	CASRSDGHGYTF
-	few	TRBJ1-3	TRBV6-1	TGTGCCAGCAGTGAACTGTCTAAGGGGGGAAACACCATATATTTT	CASSELSKGGNTIYF
-	-	TRBJ1-5	TRBV28	TGTGCCAGCCCACCCTCGGGCAGACCGTATAGCAATCAGCCCCAGCATTTT	CASPPSGRPYSNQPQHF
TRBD2	-	TRBJ2-7	TRBV4-3	TGCGCCAGCAGCCCCTCGGGACTAGCGGTCTCCTACGAGCAGTACTTC	CASSPSGLAVSYEQYF